The source of this T cell receptor beta chain is a study of T cells expressing NK-cell markers. Overall study context: Seropositivity for HCMV was found in most of the eight sequenced donors, with one seronegative.

As concerns this clonotype: Its antigen is still unknown.

A 5'RACE template switching approach incorporating UMIs was used to make TCR beta cDNA. TCRdb re-called the 5' RACE reads and catalogs CDR3 proteins one per entry, DNA excluded. The sample shows more than 250,000 distinct CDR3 sequences, and about 0.4% sits with its ten largest clones. The germline CDR1 and CDR2 sequences are SQVTM and ANQGSEA. This CDR3 contains 14 residues. General study points: Also leading the CD3+CD56-NKG2C+ fraction in a few donors were these clonotypes.

The sample comprised blood T cells: a sorted CD56 or NKG2C T cell subset, CD4+ or CD8+ T cells, or bulk PBMC T cells (not recorded which). The chain couples TRBV29-1 to TRBJ2-1; TCRdb's D call of TRBD1 is untestable without DNA. The sequence was obtained from a man in his late teens or twenties in good health. The CDR3 reads CSFSGSHSYNEQFF.